This T cell receptor beta chain emerged from a study of T cells after posttransplantation cyclophosphamide. General study points: Recipient CMV seropositivity and CMV reactivation strongly tracked TRB clonality.

The protocol was immunoSEQ multiplex PCR, while the TCRdb copy is restricted to in-frame clones and leaves out a portion. Of 50,000 to 65,000 clones listed, 86% were seen once; the top ten hold approximately 2.8%. Concerning this clone: As yet, its antigen is unknown.

This TCR came from a young man with a blood cancer, CMV-positive, and with a related stem cell donor. Sequencing was carried out using PBMCs.

CDR3 sequence (DNA): TGTGCCAGCAGCTTGGGCTTCCGACCCCGCACAGATACGCAGTATTTT. This translates into CASSLGFRPRTDTQYF. This rearrangement joins TRBV7-9 to TRBJ2-3; D ambiguous. Trimming cost V 3 bases and J 1 base, with 14 bases left between them. Per germline, CDR1 SEHNR and CDR2 FQNEAQ (reference sequence). The CDR3 loop spans 16 amino acids.